This T cell receptor beta chain was observed in a study of blood T cell repertoires in COVID-19. In the study overall: Nucleic acid was either cDNA or gDNA, and it came from T cells, B-cell-depleted T cells, or PBMCs.

The germline gives CDR1 ENHRY, CDR2 SYGVKD. CDR3 size: 13 residues. Trimming shortened V by 5 bases and J by 2 bases, and 9 bases separated the two germline ends. In the study's own analysis: From reference gene primer amplification, estimates of nucleated cell counts were derived. Libraries were prepared by immunoSEQ multiplex PCR; TCRdb keeps only in-frame clonotypes and omits some of them. D and trimming were read from the DNA, whereas the V and J calls and clone size are those reported in that table. The table lists some 150,000 clones, roughly 88% of them singletons. During active infection, Seattle patients enrolled and were then monitored through disease.

Sequences were obtained from peripheral blood. The source of this sequence is an older woman with COVID-19, enrolled during active disease. The gene calls are TRBV10-3 and TRBJ2-5; D unresolved. CDR3 residues: CAISPSGQETQYF. CDR3 nucleotides: TGTGCCATCAGTCCCTCCGGGCAAGAGACCCAGTACTTC.